Presented here are 16 T cell receptor beta chains from one specimen sequenced in a study of identical twins. TCRdb reprocessed the 5' RACE reads with MiXCR, giving one entry per CDR3 protein. The sample lists roughly 630,000 distinct CDR3 sequences, 7% to 7.5% occurring once. The sample was also reused in another study, on yellow fever vaccine responses in identical twins.

What was sequenced was PBMCs. Receptors originate from a woman younger than 30 in good health.

The CDR3 loop reads CASSLSRMGEKLFF. The CDR3 coding sequence is TGTGCCAGCAGTTTGAGTCGGATGGGGGAAAAACTGTTTTTT. The chain recombines TRBV27 with TRBJ1-4; D gene ambiguous. The CDR3 loop spans 14 amino acids. With 3 bases removed from V and 8 bases from J, the gap between germline ends came to 13 bases. Germline V gene data show CDR1 as MNHEY and CDR2 as SMNVEV (reference sequence).

This clonotype was seen only a few times. The rearrangement joins TRBV20-1 to TRBJ2-5; 14 bases match TRBD2. J gave up 5 bases and V 1 base, and 15 bases lay outside the gene matches. Looked up from germline, CDR1 is DFQATT and CDR2 is SNEGSKA (reference sequence). The CDR3 is made up of 19 amino acids. The CDR3 nucleotides read TGCAGTGCTAGAGGCCTTACCGGGACTAGCGGGAGAGATGGGGAGACCCAGTACTTC. Protein product: CSARGLTGTSGRDGETQYF.

There are many counts of this clonotype. Sequence at one end of the junction differs from germline and may be a read error. The V and J genes are TRBV3-1 and TRBJ1-1, with D possibly matching TRBD1 (6 bases). The CDR3 spans 14 residues. CDR1 and CDR2 (germline): LGHDT, YNNKEL (reference sequence). CDR3 nucleotides: TGTGCCAGTAGCCCAGGGGTTTCGTTGGCTGAAGCTTTCTTT. Translation gives CASSPGVSLAEAFF.

In this sample, this clonotype turned up many times. V is TRBV11-1 and J is TRBJ2-7; TRBD2 aligns across 10 bases. With V trimmed by 4 bases and J by 5 bases, 17 bases remained unmatched. There are 18 residues in the CDR3. Germline V gene data show CDR1 as SGHAT and CDR2 as FQDESV (reference sequence). The CDR3 is CASSSPTRTSGNPHEQYF. CDR3 DNA sequence: TGTGCCAGCAGCTCGCCTACCCGGACTAGCGGAAACCCTCACGAGCAGTACTTC.

This clonotype showed up just a few times. The chain is built from TRBV12-3 or TRBV12-4 and TRBJ2-5; the D gene is possibly TRBD1 (6 bases). The V end lost 3 bases, the J end lost 2 bases, and 13 bases lay between the germline ends. CDR3 length: 15 residues. CDR3 sequence: CASSFTKGQQETQYF. CDR3 DNA sequence: TGTGCCAGCAGTTTCACTAAAGGACAGCAAGAGACCCAGTACTTC.

This clonotype appeared a few times. The V and J genes are TRBV11-2 and TRBJ1-6; weak D call: TRBD1 (5 bases). The V and J ends lost 5 bases and 2 bases respectively, with 16 bases between them. Germline-derived CDR1 and CDR2 are SGHAT and FQNNGV. The CDR3 sequence is 17 residues long. CDR3 amino acids: CASSRTDSLAYNSPLHF. In nucleotides, the CDR3 is TGTGCCAGCAGCCGCACCGACAGTTTAGCCTATAATTCACCCCTCCACTTT.

In its sample, this clonotype was seen a few times. This chain links TRBV12-3 or TRBV12-4 with TRBJ2-3; 10 nucleotides agree with TRBD2. This CDR3 is built from 17 residues. With 4 bases clipped from V and 0 bases from J, the junction kept 7 bases outside the gene matches. The CDR3 DNA is TGTGCCAGCAGTTACACTCGGACTAGCGGCAGCACAGATACGCAGTATTTT. Translated, it gives CASSYTRTSGSTDTQYF.

The V and J genes are TRBV6-1 and TRBJ2-3, with a possible D match to TRBD1 (6 bases). There are 15 residues in the CDR3. The ends were cut back, 7 bases at V and 3 bases at J, with 17 bases in the middle. The germline V gene encodes CDR1 MNHNS and CDR2 SASEGT. The CDR3 DNA reads as TGTGCCAGCACTCCAGGGGTGTTTTGGACAGATACGCAGTATTTT. It encodes CASTPGVFWTDTQYF.

A few counts support this clonotype. The rearrangement uses TRBV7-2 and TRBJ2-7; D gene uncertain. This CDR3 is 15 amino acids long. Looked up from germline, CDR1 is SGHTA and CDR2 is FQGNSA. V dropped 5 bases and J dropped 3 bases, with 17 bases sitting between them. CDR3 DNA: TGTGCCAGCAGCGAAAAACCCGACAACTACTACGAGCAGTACGTC. Its translation: CASSEKPDNYYEQYV.

This clonotype was recorded many times. The chain couples TRBV7-8 to TRBJ2-7, with 14 bases lining up with TRBD2. The V gene's germline CDR1 is SGHVS and CDR2 FQNEAQ. This CDR3 has 19 residues. The junction had 10 bases not matched to a gene; V was cut back by 0 bases and J by 3 bases. CDR3 coding DNA: TGTGCCAGCAGCTTAGCGAGACTAGCGGGAGGGCCCACTTACTACGAGCAGTACTTC. This gives the protein CASSLARLAGGPTYYEQYF.

The chain combines TRBV28 with TRBJ2-1; no clear D. Germline V gene sequence: CDR1 MDHEN, CDR2 SYDVKM. There are 11 residues in the CDR3. V lost 6 bases and J 6 bases, leaving 6 bases between the germline ends. The CDR3 nucleotides read TGTGCCAGCAGAAGGTTCAATGAGCAGTTCTTC. Translating gives CASRRFNEQFF.

The rearrangement uses TRBV9 and TRBJ1-2; D is unclear. This CDR3 spans 14 amino acids. V dropped 2 bases and J dropped 3 bases, with 11 bases sitting between them. From germline, CDR1 is SGDLS and CDR2 YYNGEE. The CDR3 here is CASSVRQGDYGYTF. In nucleotides, the CDR3 is TGTGCCAGCAGCGTGAGACAAGGAGACTATGGCTACACCTTC.

This chain uses TRBV7-8 with TRBJ2-7, with D possibly TRBD1 on 6 matching bases. Between the trimmed V and J ends, which lost 1 base and 1 base, there was a span of 11 bases. The CDR3 is 15 amino acids. The germline gives CDR1 SGHVS, CDR2 FQNEAQ. CDR3 residues: CASSLVAGASYEQYV. CDR3 nucleotides: TGTGCCAGCAGCTTAGTGGCAGGGGCGTCCTACGAGCAGTACGTC.

The rearrangement uses TRBV11-3 and TRBJ2-4; D possibly corresponds to TRBD2 (5 bases). Germline CDR1 and CDR2: SGHNT and YENEEA. V was shortened by 4 bases and J by 7 bases, with 11 bases between the two germline ends. The CDR3 has 13 residues. This CDR3 is CASSSRAHNIQYF. The CDR3 DNA sequence: TGTGCCAGCAGCTCGCGGGCCCACAACATTCAGTACTTC.

In its sample, this clonotype was seen many times. The V call is TRBV12-3 or TRBV12-4, the J call TRBJ1-2, with a tentative D call TRBD1 (6 bases). There are 13 residues in the CDR3. V shed 10 bases and J shed 5 bases, with 17 bases lying between them. CDR3 sequence (DNA): TGTGCCATCTCAGGGGTGATCTGGTATGGCTACACCTTC. It specifies CAISGVIWYGYTF.

This clonotype was counted many times. This chain links TRBV5-6 with TRBJ1-1; D gene ambiguous. Germline CDR1 SGHDT, CDR2 YYEEEE. With 3 bases removed from V and 0 bases from J, the gap between germline ends came to 12 bases. This CDR3 spans 15 amino acids. CDR3 region: CASSSYSVMNTEAFF. The CDR3 DNA reads as TGTGCCAGCAGCTCCTACTCAGTTATGAACACTGAAGCTTTCTTT.